This T cell receptor (beta chain) was retrieved from a study of T cell repertoires in cytomegalovirus infection. Overall study findings and caveats: Cumulative frequency of public TCR beta families picked out carriers of CMV plus the relevant HLA.

Remarks on this clonotype: Antigen: not known.

The length of the CDR3 is 15 residues. Germline lookup yields CDR1 KGHDR and CDR2 SFDVKD. Trimming shortened V by 3 bases and J by 1 base, and 8 bases separated the two germline ends. Each CDR3 protein gets one entry after TCRdb re-called the reads with MiXCR. The sample records fewer than 1,000,000 distinct CDR3 sequences, approximately 32% being singletons. The sequencing here drew on cultured CD8+ T cells from PBMCs, taken from culture after CMV antigen stimulation. The chain couples TRBV24-1 to TRBJ2-2, with D unclear. This receptor was obtained from a human donor in good health (CMV status not recorded). Some clones in this sample may be carry-over from other donors' samples. CDR3 DNA sequence: TGTGCCACCAGTGATCGAGACAAGAACACCGGGGAGCTGTTTTTT. It yields the protein CATSDRDKNTGELFF.